The rows below give T cell receptor beta chains drawn from one sample of a study of CD8 T cells in ankylosing spondylitis. TCRdb used MiXCR to reprocess the 5' RACE reads, holding one entry per CDR3 protein. Here the sample spans 150,000 to 200,000 distinct CDR3 sequences, 10% to 15% being singletons. Input material: blood, either unsorted or a sorted T cell fraction (not recorded which). These receptor sequences come from a female donor with ankylosing spondylitis or in good health (not recorded which). CDR3s include the opening cysteine and the closing phenylalanine or tryptophan. The order of the fields is V gene, J gene, CDR3 protein.

v_call: TRBV5-1; j_call: TRBJ2-2; cdr3_aa: CASRPTQGDGELFF
v_call: TRBV6-4; j_call: TRBJ2-1; cdr3_aa: CASSDDGTSGYNEQFF
v_call: TRBV3-1; j_call: TRBJ2-4; cdr3_aa: CASSQGVGLAKNIQYF
v_call: TRBV15; j_call: TRBJ2-2; cdr3_aa: CATRVNRVPGELFF
v_call: TRBV5-1; j_call: TRBJ2-1; cdr3_aa: CASRGTGTGVNNEQFF
v_call: TRBV20-1; j_call: TRBJ2-5; cdr3_aa: CSVGRLAKVQETQYF
v_call: TRBV5-1; j_call: TRBJ2-7; cdr3_aa: CASSTGLAGGFPYEQYF
v_call: TRBV10-3; j_call: TRBJ1-4; cdr3_aa: CAIRGRDSLDKLFF
v_call: TRBV12-3/TRBV12-4; j_call: TRBJ1-6; cdr3_aa: CATRTARSNSPLHF
v_call: TRBV7-2; j_call: TRBJ2-3; cdr3_aa: CASSLARLAGKGGTQYF
v_call: TRBV7-8; j_call: TRBJ2-3; cdr3_aa: CASSLEQAPTDTQYF
v_call: TRBV20-1; j_call: TRBJ1-2; cdr3_aa: CSARDGGGAGYGYTF
v_call: TRBV3-1; j_call: TRBJ1-5; cdr3_aa: CASSQDSGGRQPQHF
v_call: TRBV28; j_call: TRBJ2-4; cdr3_aa: CASSLGPKNIQYF
v_call: TRBV12-3/TRBV12-4; j_call: TRBJ2-1; cdr3_aa: CASSLATSGSLEQFF
v_call: TRBV5-5; j_call: TRBJ2-7; cdr3_aa: CASSLGGTGPYEQYF
v_call: TRBV11-2; j_call: TRBJ2-1; cdr3_aa: CASSLVGSGSEQFF
v_call: TRBV20-1; j_call: TRBJ1-2; cdr3_aa: CSASGGAGYTF
v_call: TRBV27; j_call: TRBJ1-6; cdr3_aa: CASSLDGRDSPLHF
v_call: TRBV18; j_call: TRBJ1-4; cdr3_aa: CASSPPIGNNEKLFF